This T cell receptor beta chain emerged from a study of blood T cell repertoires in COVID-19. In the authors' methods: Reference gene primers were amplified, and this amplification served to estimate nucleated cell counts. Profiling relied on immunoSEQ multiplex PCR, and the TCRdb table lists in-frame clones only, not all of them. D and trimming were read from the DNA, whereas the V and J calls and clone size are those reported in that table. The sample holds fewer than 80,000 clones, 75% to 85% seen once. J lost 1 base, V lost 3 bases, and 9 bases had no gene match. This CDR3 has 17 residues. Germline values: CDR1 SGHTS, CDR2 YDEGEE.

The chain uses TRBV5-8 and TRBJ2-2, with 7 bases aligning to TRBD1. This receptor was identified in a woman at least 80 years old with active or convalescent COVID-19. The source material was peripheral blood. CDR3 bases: TGTGCCAGCAGCTGGGGATACAGGGGCGTGAACACCGGGGAGCTGTTTTTT. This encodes CASSWGYRGVNTGELFF.